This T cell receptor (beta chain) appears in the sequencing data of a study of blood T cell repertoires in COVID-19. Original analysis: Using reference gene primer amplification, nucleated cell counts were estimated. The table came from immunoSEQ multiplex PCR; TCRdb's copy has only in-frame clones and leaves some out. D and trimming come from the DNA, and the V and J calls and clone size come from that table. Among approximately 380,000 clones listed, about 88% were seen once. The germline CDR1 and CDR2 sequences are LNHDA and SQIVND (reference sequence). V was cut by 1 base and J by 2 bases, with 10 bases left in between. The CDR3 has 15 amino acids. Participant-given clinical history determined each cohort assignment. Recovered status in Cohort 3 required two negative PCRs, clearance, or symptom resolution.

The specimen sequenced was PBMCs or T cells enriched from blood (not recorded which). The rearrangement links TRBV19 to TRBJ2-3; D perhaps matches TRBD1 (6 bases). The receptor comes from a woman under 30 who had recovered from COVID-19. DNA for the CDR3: TGTGCCAGTAGTATAGGGGACAACCCCACAGATACGCAGTATTTT. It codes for CASSIGDNPTDTQYF.